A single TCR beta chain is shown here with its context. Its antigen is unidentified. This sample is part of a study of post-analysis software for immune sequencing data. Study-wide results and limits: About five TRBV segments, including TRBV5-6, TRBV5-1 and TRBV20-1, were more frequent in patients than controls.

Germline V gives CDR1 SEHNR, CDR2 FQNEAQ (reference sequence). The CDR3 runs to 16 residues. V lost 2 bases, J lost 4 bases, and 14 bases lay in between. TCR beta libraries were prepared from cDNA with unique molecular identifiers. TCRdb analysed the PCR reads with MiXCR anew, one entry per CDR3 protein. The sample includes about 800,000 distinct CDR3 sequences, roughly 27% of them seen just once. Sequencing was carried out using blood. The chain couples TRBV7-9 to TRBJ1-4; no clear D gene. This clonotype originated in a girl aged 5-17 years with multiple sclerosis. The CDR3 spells CASSLSLGRSNEKLFF. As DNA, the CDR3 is TGTGCCAGCAGCTTAAGTCTCGGGCGGAGTAATGAAAAACTGTTTTTT.